The present T cell receptor beta chain was sequenced within a study of human T cells and chemical hapten exposure. The library gave individual cDNA molecules unique molecular identifiers. Each CDR3 protein gets one entry after TCRdb re-called the RACE reads with MiXCR. This table has approximately 260,000 distinct CDR3 sequences, about 9% appearing once. This clonotype was found a few times. Time point reported: pre-sensitization, week 0. Treatment described: therapeutic diphenylcyclopropenone sensitization with weekly scalp DPC. Total RNA was isolated from whole blood that had not been fractionated. After removal of 3 bases from V and 0 bases from J, the junction contained 9 bases not matched to a gene. The germline V gene encodes CDR1 SGHRS and CDR2 YFSETQ. The CDR3 extends over 16 amino acids.

The clonotype comes from a woman between 40 and 55 years old with alopecia areata. Some clones in this sample may be carry-over from other donors' samples. The rearrangement links TRBV5-1 to TRBJ2-7; 7 nucleotides line up with TRBD1. The source was whole blood, collected in connection with sensitization to the hapten diphenylcyclopropenone (DPC). CDR3 nucleotide sequence: TGCGCCAGCAGCTCCTACCTACAGGGGAACTCCTACGAGCAGTACTTC. It specifies CASSSYLQGNSYEQYF.